The T cell receptor (beta chain) under discussion was sequenced for a study of CD8 T cells in Susac syndrome. This CDR3 region has 14 residues. The germline V gene has CDR1 MDHEN and CDR2 SYDVKM. Deletions cut 4 bases from V and 5 bases from J, with 15 bases between. Random-hexamer reverse transcription was applied to roughly 0.5 to 1 ug RNA. TCRdb passed the immunoSEQ multiplex PCR reads through MiXCR, listing each CDR3 protein once. The sample lists about 130,000 distinct CDR3 sequences, nearly 95% seen once, with around 0.12% in the top ten. TEMRA cells were enriched by FACS, while CD8+ and CD4+ T cells were obtained through a negative isolation that was performed magnetically.

Material for sequencing was CD4+ T cells from PBMCs. This chain joins TRBV28 and TRBJ2-7, with D hard to call. The clonotype was recovered from a human donor in good health. CDR3 nucleotide sequence: TGTGCCAGCAGTTCAGGTCCACCCCAACACGAGCAGTACTTC. Encoded protein: CASSSGPPQHEQYF.